One sample yielded the 16 T cell receptor beta chains listed below, sequenced in a study of blood T cell repertoires in COVID-19. Profiled with immunoSEQ multiplex PCR; TCRdb holds only in-frame clones, not every one. The table records 280,000 or so clones, around 91% of them present only once. The specimen was PBMCs or T cells enriched from blood (not recorded which). Receptors were obtained from a woman younger than 30 with acute COVID-19.

The chain uses TRBV10-2 and TRBJ2-3, with D uncertain. CDR1 and CDR2 from the germline V gene are WSHSY and SAAADI. The CDR3 covers 11 residues. The V and J ends lost 6 bases and 3 bases respectively, with 4 bases between them. CDR3 amino acids: CASSLTDTQYF. DNA for the CDR3: TGCGCCAGCAGCCTTACAGATACGCAGTATTTT.

V gene TRBV19 combines with J gene TRBJ2-1; 16 bases match TRBD2. With 7 bases clipped from V and 3 bases from J, the junction kept 9 bases outside the gene matches. The CDR3 extends over 18 amino acids. CDR1 is LNHDA, CDR2 SQIVND, per germline (reference sequence). CDR3 in DNA: TGTGCCAGTAATTCCGGGACTAGCGGGAGGGGGTACTACAATGAGCAGTTCTTC. Encoded protein: CASNSGTSGRGYYNEQFF.

The genes are TRBV7-6 and TRBJ2-1, with D possibly being TRBD2 (6 bases). From germline, CDR1 is SGHVS and CDR2 FNYEAQ. Between the trimmed V and J ends, which lost 1 base and 8 bases, there was a span of 15 bases. The CDR3 extends over 15 amino acids. CDR3 amino acids: CASSLGGDSRDEQFF. The CDR3 nucleotides read TGTGCCAGCAGCTTAGGAGGGGACTCCCGAGATGAGCAGTTCTTC.

In regard to this clone: Germline is not matched at one junction end, which may reflect a read error. As DNA, the CDR3 is TGTGCTAGCAGCTTAAGCTCGGGGGGAGACACCGGGGAGCTGTTTTTT. This translates into CASSLSSGGDTGELFF. The genes are TRBV7-7 and TRBJ2-2; TRBD2 agrees at 7 bases. The CDR3 has 16 amino acids. Looked up from germline, CDR1 is SSHAT and CDR2 is FNYEAQ (reference sequence).

The gene calls are TRBV30 and TRBJ2-5; TRBD1 agrees at 10 bases. J gave up 4 bases and V 5 bases, and 10 bases lay outside the gene matches. The CDR3 is 15 residues long. From germline, CDR1 is GTSNPN and CDR2 SVGIG (reference sequence). Here the CDR3 reads CAWDLGQGRTETQYF. CDR3 in DNA: TGTGCCTGGGACCTGGGACAGGGGAGGACAGAGACCCAGTACTTC.

There are a few counts of this clone. V is TRBV6-1 and J is TRBJ2-7, with TRBD2 as a possible D gene (5 bases). Germline V gene lookup returns CDR1 MNHNS and CDR2 SASEGT. The CDR3 is 12 amino acids. V lost 3 bases and J lost 5, with 8 bases in between. The CDR3, as DNA: TGTGCCAGCAGTGATGCGAGGGACGAGCAGTACTTC. Its protein product is CASSDARDEQYF.

This sequence joins TRBV4-1 and TRBJ2-2, with D uncertain. The germline V and J ends were trimmed by 4 bases and 4 bases, with 10 bases remaining between them. The germline V gene has CDR1 MGHRA and CDR2 YSYEKL. The CDR3 contains 14 residues. CDR3 DNA sequence: TGCGCCAGCAGCCGACAAGGCGTCACCGGGGAGCTGTTTTTT. Translation: CASSRQGVTGELFF.

V and J are TRBV5-3 and TRBJ2-7; 11 positions agree with TRBD2. TRBV5-3 is an open reading frame whose function is uncertain. CDR3 length equals 16 residues. The trim removed 0 bases at V and 2 bases at J, leaving 4 bases unmatched. The CDR3 DNA is TGTGCCAGAAGCTTGGGGCTTAGCGGGAGGGCCTACGAGCAGTACTTC. It specifies CARSLGLSGRAYEQYF.

This clone was found a few times. The chain links TRBV28 to TRBJ2-1; TRBD2 aligns across 10 bases. The CDR3 is 16 residues long. V trimming: 5 bases; J trimming: 0 bases; junction bases outside the gene matches: 4. CDR1 is MDHEN and CDR2 is SYDVKM in the germline V gene. The CDR3 region has the DNA TGTGCCAGCAGTCCCTCTAGCGGGAGCTCCTACAATGAGCAGTTCTTC. Encoded protein: CASSPSSGSSYNEQFF.

The chain joins TRBV30 to TRBJ2-7; 9 nucleotides line up with TRBD1. CDR1 GTSNPN and CDR2 SVGIG come from the germline V gene (reference sequence). The V and J ends lost 1 base and 6 bases, in that order; junction bases with no gene match: 4. The CDR3 runs to 13 residues. Here the CDR3 DNA reads TGTGCCTGGAGTGGACAGGGGGACTCCGAGCAGTACTTC. Translating it yields CAWSGQGDSEQYF.

The genes are TRBV13 and TRBJ2-3; D gene ambiguous. Between the trimmed V and J ends, which lost 5 bases and 6 bases, there was a span of 9 bases. The CDR3 covers 12 residues. The V gene's germline CDR1 is PRHDT and CDR2 FYEKMQ (reference sequence). The CDR3 nucleotides read TGTGCCAGCAGCCACTTAACTGATACGCAGTATTTT. The encoded protein is CASSHLTDTQYF.

The rearrangement links TRBV4-1 to TRBJ2-7; 14 bases line up with TRBD2. Trimming at V came to 3 bases and at J to 5 bases, leaving 6 bases not matched to a gene. The CDR3 totals 16 residues. In germline, CDR1 is MGHRA, CDR2 YSYEKL. The CDR3 loop is CASSHGTSGRGHEQYF. CDR3 DNA sequence: TGCGCCAGCAGCCACGGGACTAGCGGGAGAGGCCACGAGCAGTACTTC.

This rearrangement joins TRBV2 to TRBJ2-1, with a weak D call TRBD1 (5 bases). Germline assignment: CDR1 SNHLY and CDR2 FYNNEI. Trimming removed 3 bases from V and 4 bases from J, with 7 bases in between. The CDR3 spans 13 residues. CDR3 in amino acids: CASSDRDYNEQFF. In DNA, the CDR3 is TGTGCCAGCAGTGACAGGGATTACAATGAGCAGTTCTTC.

J is TRBJ1-5 and V is TRBV10-3, with D perhaps TRBD1 (6 bases). The germline gives CDR1 ENHRY, CDR2 SYGVKD. The CDR3 spans 13 residues. V shed 3 bases and J shed 4 bases, with 7 bases lying between them. As DNA, the CDR3 is TGTGCCATCAGTGACGACAGGAATCAGCCCCAGCATTTT. It is translated as CAISDDRNQPQHF.

V usage is TRBV5-5 and J usage is TRBJ2-6, with D uncertain. Germline values: CDR1 SGHKS, CDR2 YYEKEE (reference sequence). The CDR3 runs to 16 residues. Trimming removed 0 bases at V and 0 bases at J, with 7 bases between. The CDR3 sequence is CASSLVLRSGANVLTF. The CDR3 nucleotides read TGTGCCAGCAGCTTGGTTCTGCGCTCTGGGGCCAACGTCCTGACTTTC.

The chain employs TRBV4-3 and TRBJ2-1; the match to TRBD1 covers 8 bases. The CDR3 runs to 15 residues. The J segment lost 4 bases and the V segment lost 8 bases, leaving 10 bases of the junction unmatched. CDR1 and CDR2 (germline): LGHNA, YSLEER. In nucleotides, the CDR3 is TGCGCCAGCGCCCGTGGGGACAGGTTTTACAATGAGCAGTTCTTC. It encodes CASARGDRFYNEQFF.